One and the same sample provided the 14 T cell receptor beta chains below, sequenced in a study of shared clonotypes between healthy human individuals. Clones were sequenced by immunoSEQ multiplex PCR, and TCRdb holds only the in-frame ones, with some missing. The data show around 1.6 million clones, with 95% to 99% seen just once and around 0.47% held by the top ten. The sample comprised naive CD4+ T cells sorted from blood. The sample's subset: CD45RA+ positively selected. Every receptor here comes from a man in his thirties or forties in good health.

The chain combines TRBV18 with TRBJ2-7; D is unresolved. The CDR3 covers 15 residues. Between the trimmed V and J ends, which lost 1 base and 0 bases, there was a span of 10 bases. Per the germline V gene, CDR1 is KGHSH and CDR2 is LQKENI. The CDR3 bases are TGTGCCAGCTCACCACTACCGAGGAACTCCTACGAGCAGTACTTC. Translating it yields CASSPLPRNSYEQYF.

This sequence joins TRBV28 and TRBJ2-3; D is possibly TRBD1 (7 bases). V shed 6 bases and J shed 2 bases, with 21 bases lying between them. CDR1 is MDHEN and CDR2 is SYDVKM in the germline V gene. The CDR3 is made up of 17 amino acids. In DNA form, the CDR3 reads TGTGCCAGCAGCCCCCGGCGGGACAGACGTATCACAGATACGCAGTATTTT. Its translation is CASSPRRDRRITDTQYF.

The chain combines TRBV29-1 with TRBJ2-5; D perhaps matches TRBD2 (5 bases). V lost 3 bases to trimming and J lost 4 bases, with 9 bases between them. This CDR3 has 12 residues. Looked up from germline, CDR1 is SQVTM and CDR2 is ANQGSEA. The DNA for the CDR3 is TGCAGCGTTGATCGGCTAGCAGAGACCCAGTACTTC. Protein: CSVDRLAETQYF.

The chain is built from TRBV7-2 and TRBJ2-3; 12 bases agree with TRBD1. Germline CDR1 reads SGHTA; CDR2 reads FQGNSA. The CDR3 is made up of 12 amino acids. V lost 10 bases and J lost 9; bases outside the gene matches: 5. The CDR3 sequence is CATGDRGRTQYF. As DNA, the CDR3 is TGTGCCACAGGGGACAGGGGGCGGACGCAGTATTTT.

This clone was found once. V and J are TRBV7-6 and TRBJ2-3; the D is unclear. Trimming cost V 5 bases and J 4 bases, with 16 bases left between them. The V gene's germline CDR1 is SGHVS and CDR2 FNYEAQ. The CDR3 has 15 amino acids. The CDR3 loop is CASSRRSLVADTQYF. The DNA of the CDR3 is TGTGCCAGCAGCCGACGGAGTCTCGTGGCAGATACGCAGTATTTT.

The CDR3 spells CASSAGTGGFGYTF. The CDR3 coding sequence is TGTGCCAGCAGCGCCGGGACAGGGGGGTTCGGCTACACCTTC. This rearrangement joins TRBV5-4 to TRBJ1-2; 11 bases agree with TRBD1. V was pared by 4 bases and J by 8 bases, with 7 bases of the junction left unmatched. CDR1 and CDR2 (germline): SGHNT, YYREEE (reference sequence). CDR3 length: 14 residues.

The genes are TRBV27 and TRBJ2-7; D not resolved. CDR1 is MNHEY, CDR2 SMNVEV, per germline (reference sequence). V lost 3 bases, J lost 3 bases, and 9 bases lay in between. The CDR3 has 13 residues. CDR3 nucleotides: TGTGCCAGCAGTTTTGTCCCGGACTACGAGCAGTACTTC. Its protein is CASSFVPDYEQYF.

The CDR3 here is CGIRGDHYEQYF. The DNA of the CDR3 is TGTGGTATTAGGGGAGATCATTACGAGCAGTACTTC. The chain carries TRBV28 and TRBJ2-7; D tentatively fits TRBD1 or TRBD2 (5 bases each). This CDR3 contains 12 residues. Germline V gene sequence: CDR1 MDHEN, CDR2 SYDVKM.

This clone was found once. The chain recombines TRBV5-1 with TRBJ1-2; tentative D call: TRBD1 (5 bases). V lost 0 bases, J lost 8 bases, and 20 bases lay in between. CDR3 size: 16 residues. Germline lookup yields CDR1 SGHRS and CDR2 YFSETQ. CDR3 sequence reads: CASSLDPATAIQGYTF. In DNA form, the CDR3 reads TGCGCCAGCAGCTTGGATCCGGCGACAGCGATTCAAGGCTACACCTTC.

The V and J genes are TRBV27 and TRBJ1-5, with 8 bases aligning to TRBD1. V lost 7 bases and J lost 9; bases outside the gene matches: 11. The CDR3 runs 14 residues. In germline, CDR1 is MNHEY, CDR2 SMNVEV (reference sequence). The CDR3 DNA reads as TGTGCCAGCAAGACCGGGACAGGAGGAGGGCCCCAGCATTTT. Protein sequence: CASKTGTGGGPQHF.

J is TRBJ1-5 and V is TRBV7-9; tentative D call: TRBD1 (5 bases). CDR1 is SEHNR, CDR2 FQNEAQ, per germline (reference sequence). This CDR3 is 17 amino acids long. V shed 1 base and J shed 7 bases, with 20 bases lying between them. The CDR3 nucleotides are TGTGCCAGCAGCTTAGTGACAGACATGGGAGTTGGGCAGCCCCAGCATTTT. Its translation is CASSLVTDMGVGQPQHF.

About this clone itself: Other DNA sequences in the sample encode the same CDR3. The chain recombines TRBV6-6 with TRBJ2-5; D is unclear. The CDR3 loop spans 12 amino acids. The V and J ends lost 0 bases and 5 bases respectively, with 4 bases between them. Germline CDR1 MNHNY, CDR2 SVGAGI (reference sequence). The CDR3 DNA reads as TGTGCCAGCAGTTACTCAAGGGAGACCCAGTACTTC. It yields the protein CASSYSRETQYF.

CDR3 nucleotides: TGCGCCAGCAGCTTGGCGCCCGGGGACTTAAAACGGGGGGCTTTCTTT. This codes for CASSLAPGDLKRGAFF. V is TRBV5-1 and J is TRBJ1-1, with D tentatively TRBD1 (5 bases). V lost 0 bases and J lost 11, with 23 bases in between. Germline V gene data show CDR1 as SGHRS and CDR2 as YFSETQ. The CDR3 is 16 amino acids.

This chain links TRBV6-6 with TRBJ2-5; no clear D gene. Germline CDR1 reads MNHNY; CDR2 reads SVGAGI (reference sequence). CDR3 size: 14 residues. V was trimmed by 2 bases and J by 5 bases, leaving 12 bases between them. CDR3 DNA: TGTGCCAGCAGTTACGGTAGGCTGGCGGAGACCCAGTACTTC. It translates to CASSYGRLAETQYF.